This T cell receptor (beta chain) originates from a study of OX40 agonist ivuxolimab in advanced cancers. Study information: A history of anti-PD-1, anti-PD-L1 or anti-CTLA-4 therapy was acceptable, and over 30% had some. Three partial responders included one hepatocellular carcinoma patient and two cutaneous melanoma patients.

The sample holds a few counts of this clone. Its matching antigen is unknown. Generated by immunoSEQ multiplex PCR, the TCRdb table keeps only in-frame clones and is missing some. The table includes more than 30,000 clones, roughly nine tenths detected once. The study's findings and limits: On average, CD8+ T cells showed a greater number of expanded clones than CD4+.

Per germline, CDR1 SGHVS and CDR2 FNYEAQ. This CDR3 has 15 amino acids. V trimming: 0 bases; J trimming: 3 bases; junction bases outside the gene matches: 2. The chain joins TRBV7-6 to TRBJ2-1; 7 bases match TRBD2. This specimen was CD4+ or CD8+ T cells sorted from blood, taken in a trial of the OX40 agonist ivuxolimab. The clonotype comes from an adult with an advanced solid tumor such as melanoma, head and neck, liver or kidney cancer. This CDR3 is CASSLAAGYYNEQFF. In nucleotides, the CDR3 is TGTGCCAGCAGCTTAGCAGCGGGGTACTACAATGAGCAGTTCTTC.